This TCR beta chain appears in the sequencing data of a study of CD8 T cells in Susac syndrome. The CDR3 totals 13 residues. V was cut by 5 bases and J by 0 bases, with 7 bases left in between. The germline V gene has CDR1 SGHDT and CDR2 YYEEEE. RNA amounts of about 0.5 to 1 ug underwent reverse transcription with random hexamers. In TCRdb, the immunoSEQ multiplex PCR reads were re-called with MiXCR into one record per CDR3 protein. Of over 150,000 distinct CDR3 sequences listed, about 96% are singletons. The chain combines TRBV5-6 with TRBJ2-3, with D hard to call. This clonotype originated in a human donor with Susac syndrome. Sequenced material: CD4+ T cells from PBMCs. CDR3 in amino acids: CASRKDSTDTQYF. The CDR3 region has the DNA TGTGCCAGCAGGAAGGACAGCACAGATACGCAGTATTTT.